Listed here are 23 T cell receptor beta chains from one sample, sequenced in a study of naive and memory T cell subsets. Two oligonucleotides, mixed equimolar, formed the beta constant-region primer covering TRBC1 and TRBC2. The ligated cDNA underwent four PCR rounds using SP2 and nested alpha and beta constant-region primers. TCRdb reprocessed the UMI-ligation and nested PCR reads with MiXCR, giving one entry per CDR3 protein. There are 100,000 to 150,000 distinct CDR3 sequences in the sample; about 36% occur only once, and approximately 0.87% lies in the top ten. Material for sequencing was central memory CD4+ T cells from blood. The receptor set was obtained from a human donor in good health.

This clonotype was counted ten times or more. The gene calls are TRBV5-1 and TRBJ2-7; D not certain. CDR3 size: 13 residues. Germline V gene lookup returns CDR1 SGHRS and CDR2 YFSETQ. Trimming removed 4 bases from V and 2 bases from J, with 10 bases in between. The CDR3 coding sequence is TGCGCCAGCAGCCGGTCACTTACCTACGAGCAGTACTTC. Its translation: CASSRSLTYEQYF.

The chain combines TRBV12-5 with TRBJ1-1; a weak D match, TRBD1 (6 bases). V lost 4 bases and J 5 bases, leaving 17 bases between the germline ends. This CDR3 is built from 15 residues. Germline values: CDR1 LGHNT, CDR2 FRNRAP. The CDR3: CASGYLGGRGTEAFF. CDR3 DNA sequence: TGTGCTAGTGGTTACCTCGGGGGCCGGGGGACTGAAGCTTTCTTT.

V gene TRBV11-3 combines with J gene TRBJ2-2, with 10 bases lining up with TRBD2. From germline, CDR1 is SGHNT and CDR2 YENEEA. J gave up 1 base and V 8 bases, and 1 base lay outside the gene matches. This CDR3 is built from 14 residues. CDR3 sequence (DNA): TGTGCCAGCCGACTAGCGGGGAACACCGGGGAGCTGTTTTTT. Protein sequence: CASRLAGNTGELFF.

V and J are TRBV10-1 and TRBJ2-3; D is unresolved. The V gene's germline CDR1 is WNHNN and CDR2 SYGVQD (reference sequence). Trimming took 0 bases from V and 2 from J, leaving 9 bases between them. The CDR3 runs to 15 residues. Written as DNA, the CDR3 is TGCGCCAGCAGTGAGTCGGGTGTTAACACAGATACGCAGTATTTT. This sequence encodes CASSESGVNTDTQYF.

The chain links TRBV19 to TRBJ2-5; D is unclear. CDR3 size: 17 residues. V was trimmed by 3 bases and J by 3 bases, leaving 20 bases between them. Germline-derived CDR1 and CDR2 are LNHDA and SQIVND (reference sequence). The DNA for the CDR3 is TGTGCCAGTAGTATTAAGATCTGGGGAAGTTTAAAAGAGACCCAGTACTTC. Amino acids: CASSIKIWGSLKETQYF.

V is TRBV20-1 and J is TRBJ2-3, with D perhaps TRBD2 (5 bases). The germline V gene has CDR1 DFQATT and CDR2 SNEGSKA (reference sequence). Trimming took off 3 bases at V and 0 bases at J, with 10 bases between the two ends. CDR3 size: 14 residues. CDR3 bases: TGCAGTGCTAGCCTCGCGGGCAGCACAGATACGCAGTATTTT. Amino acids: CSASLAGSTDTQYF.

This clonotype showed up many times. The V call is TRBV15, the J call TRBJ1-2; D not resolved. V gave up 0 bases and J gave up 6 bases, with 11 bases separating them. The CDR3 spans 14 residues. CDR1 is LNHNV, CDR2 YYDKDF, per germline (reference sequence). The CDR3 DNA reads as TGTGCCACCAGCAGAGACGACGGAATGAATGGCTACACCTTC. It specifies CATSRDDGMNGYTF.

This clonotype occurred many times. The CDR3 DNA reads as TGTGCCAGCAGTTTAAGGGGGTCGAACACCGGGGAGCTGTTTTTT. This encodes CASSLRGSNTGELFF. This sequence joins TRBV27 and TRBJ2-2; tentative D call: TRBD1 (6 bases). The germline V gene encodes CDR1 MNHEY and CDR2 SMNVEV (reference sequence). The CDR3 loop spans 15 amino acids. V was pared by 2 bases and J by 0 bases, with 7 bases between.

This chain joins TRBV28 and TRBJ1-2; 7 bases align to TRBD1. The CDR3 runs 16 residues. Germline assignment: CDR1 MDHEN and CDR2 SYDVKM. Losses at the gene ends were 2 bases for V and 8 bases for J; bases not matched to a gene: 14. The chain's CDR3 is CASSLPLSSQGKGYTF. The DNA of the CDR3 is TGTGCCAGCAGTTTACCATTGTCGTCACAGGGGAAAGGCTACACCTTC.

This clonotype occurred a few times. This chain joins TRBV30 and TRBJ2-4; D ambiguous. The CDR3 consists of 14 residues. Germline loops: CDR1 GTSNPN, CDR2 SVGIG (reference sequence). V was cut by 2 bases and J by 0 bases, with 8 bases left in between. CDR3 bases: TGTGCCTGGAGTCAGAATTTAGCCAAAAACATTCAGTACTTC. This encodes CAWSQNLAKNIQYF.

The chain uses TRBV29-1 and TRBJ2-3; weak D call: TRBD2 (5 bases). The CDR3 is 12 amino acids. Looked up from germline, CDR1 is SQVTM and CDR2 is ANQGSEA. V lost 4 bases and J lost 5, with 10 bases in between. In DNA, the CDR3 is TGCAGCGTTGGTGCGGGCTTAGATACGCAGTATTTT. As protein: CSVGAGLDTQYF.

The chain carries TRBV6-1 and TRBJ1-5; D might be TRBD1 (5 bases). V was clipped by 0 bases and J by 7 bases, with 13 bases between them. CDR1 MNHNS and CDR2 SASEGT come from the germline V gene. The CDR3 runs to 15 residues. CDR3 residues: CASSEARAGRQPQHF. The CDR3 DNA sequence: TGTGCCAGCAGTGAAGCTCGGGCAGGGAGACAGCCCCAGCATTTT.

This clonotype was observed many times. The J gene is TRBJ2-7, the V gene TRBV28; TRBD2 is a possible D gene (6 bases). The CDR3 totals 12 residues. Germline V gene lookup returns CDR1 MDHEN and CDR2 SYDVKM. The ends were cut back, 6 bases at V and 4 bases at J, with 10 bases in the middle. The CDR3 sequence is CASRTSSYEQYF. CDR3 coding DNA: TGTGCCAGCAGAACTAGCAGTTACGAGCAGTACTTC.

This clonotype appeared a single time. The chain carries TRBV29-1 and TRBJ2-3, with no clear D. Germline V lookup: CDR1 SQVTM, CDR2 ANQGSEA. The germline V and J ends were trimmed by 5 bases and 1 base, with 10 bases remaining between them. This CDR3 comprises 13 residues. CDR3: CSVLRHRTDTQYF. The CDR3 bases are TGCAGCGTTCTGAGGCACCGCACAGATACGCAGTATTTT.

This clonotype was seen only a few times. The chain employs TRBV7-9 and TRBJ2-5; TRBD2 agrees at 11 bases. The length of the CDR3 is 15 residues. Germline V gene sequence: CDR1 SEHNR, CDR2 FQNEAQ (reference sequence). The junction had 8 bases not matched to a gene; V was cut back by 4 bases and J by 7 bases. The CDR3 region has the DNA TGTGCCAGCAGCTACAGTTCCGGGACTAGCGGGACCCAGTACTTC. It yields the protein CASSYSSGTSGTQYF.

The chain is built from TRBV6-5 and TRBJ2-7; 8 bases map to TRBD2. With 6 bases clipped from V and 3 bases from J, the junction kept 10 bases outside the gene matches. The CDR3 covers 15 residues. In germline, CDR1 is MNHEY, CDR2 SVGAGI. CDR3: CASRTLRGAGYEQYF. The CDR3 nucleotides read TGTGCCAGCAGAACACTGCGGGGGGCTGGCTACGAGCAGTACTTC.

The gene calls are TRBV24-1 and TRBJ2-3; TRBD2 might be the D (6 bases). There are 15 residues in the CDR3. CDR1 KGHDR and CDR2 SFDVKD come from the germline V gene. V was cut by 3 bases and J by 6 bases, with 15 bases left in between. DNA of the CDR3: TGTGCCACCAGTGATCGACCCGGAGGGCCGGATACGCAGTATTTT. Protein product: CATSDRPGGPDTQYF.

The chain links TRBV28 to TRBJ2-7; D uncertain. Germline V gene lookup returns CDR1 MDHEN and CDR2 SYDVKM. The germline V and J ends were trimmed by 6 bases and 0 bases, with 9 bases remaining between them. The CDR3 consists of 13 residues. As DNA, the CDR3 is TGTGCCAGCAGCACCCCCAACTCCTACGAGCAGTACTTC. Its translation is CASSTPNSYEQYF.

The V gene is TRBV20-1, the J gene TRBJ2-7, with D tentatively TRBD1 (5 bases). Germline lookup yields CDR1 DFQATT and CDR2 SNEGSKA (reference sequence). Trimming pared 6 bases from V and 1 base from J, leaving 19 bases between. The CDR3 length is 15 residues. DNA of the CDR3: TGCAGTGCCTTTGACATAAGGCAGGGATCCTACGAGCAGTACTTC. Protein: CSAFDIRQGSYEQYF.

This clonotype was counted a few times. This sequence joins TRBV15 and TRBJ2-3; a possible D gene is TRBD2 (5 bases). Per germline, CDR1 LNHNV and CDR2 YYDKDF (reference sequence). This CDR3 contains 14 residues. Trimming removed 1 base from V and 4 bases from J, with 9 bases in between. The CDR3 reads CATSRGRSPDTQYF. The CDR3 DNA reads TGTGCCACCAGCAGAGGGAGGTCCCCAGATACGCAGTATTTT.

The gene calls are TRBV28 and TRBJ2-1; 11 bases are shared with TRBD1. Germline lookup yields CDR1 MDHEN and CDR2 SYDVKM. This CDR3 comprises 15 residues. V shed 6 bases and J 8 bases; nucleotides not matched to a gene: 9. The CDR3 DNA sequence: TGTGCCAGCAGCCATGCGGGGACAGGGGGGGATGAGCAGTTCTTC. It encodes CASSHAGTGGDEQFF.

A few counts support this clonotype. The V and J genes are TRBV20-1 and TRBJ2-7; 8 bases map to TRBD2. With 6 bases clipped from V and 6 bases from J, the junction kept 25 bases outside the gene matches. The CDR3 is 18 residues long. Germline CDR1 reads DFQATT; CDR2 reads SNEGSKA (reference sequence). The CDR3 loop is CSAAGRLGLAGKQSEQYF. The CDR3 DNA sequence: TGCAGTGCCGCCGGGCGCTTGGGGCTAGCGGGCAAGCAGTCCGAGCAGTACTTC.

This clonotype was found a few times. This chain connects TRBV6-5 to TRBJ1-5; TRBD1 aligns across 8 bases. J lost 6 bases, V lost 5 bases, and 3 bases had no gene match. This CDR3 has 13 amino acids. In germline, CDR1 is MNHEY, CDR2 SVGAGI. The CDR3 sequence is CASSGTGPQPQHF. CDR3 bases: TGTGCCAGCAGTGGGACAGGACCTCAGCCCCAGCATTTT.